This T cell receptor (beta chain) was sequenced in a study of shared clonotypes between healthy human individuals (dated by TCRdb to between 2020 and 2021). Some background on the complete study: The cohort included three men and a couple of women between 18 and 49 years of age. To increase sequencing depth and limit assay-specific biases, TCR repertoire library preparation and sequencing were carried out by different laboratories using diverse techniques. To estimate repertoire size and how much clonotypes are shared between individuals, the study performed deep sequencing of blood TCR repertoires from five healthy adults. Per donor, leukapheresis produced somewhere between about 0.85 and 8.9 billion PBMCs. Per donor, three plates each were used for CD4 naive and CD4 memory, two for CD8 naive, and one for CD8 memory. The study at large found these results: Higher generation probabilities were observed for clonotypes shared by all four sorted-subset donors than for non-shared clonotypes. Pairwise subsampling indicated that sequencing depth was expected to affect the degree of clonotype sharing among donors. Even with the large sequencing depth, rarefaction of the sorted-subset datasets indicated that sequencing was incomplete. Because the study included a small number of donors, the genetic and exposure-history diversity represented was limited. Larger estimated clonotype richness was generally found for naive subsets than for memory subsets. Sharing across a handful of donors was observed for approximately 4.6% of naive CD4, about 3.2% of naive CD8, 2% to 2.5% of memory CD4, and around 0.42% of memory CD8 clonotypes. Sampling was restricted to blood, and TCR repertoires in tissues likely differ from the TCR repertoires found in blood.

Comments on this clone: What antigen it recognizes has not been identified. No quality values exist for individual bases; no much larger clone is one base distant.

Using the deep immunoSEQ assay, TCR CDR3 regions were amplified from genomic DNA by multiplex PCR. Extracted genomic DNA from each cell subset was distributed evenly across all wells of several immunoSEQ 96-well plates, and each plate was treated as a replicate. Each replicate PCR for sorted subsets received 150 to 250 ng genomic DNA, equal to tens of thousands of T cell genomes. Purified libraries were quantified with a Qubit 3.0 fluorometer, sized on a Bioanalyzer 2100, and re-quantified with the KAPA Library Quantification kit. Every immunoSEQ 96-well plate was sequenced on a dedicated single-read 150-cycle Illumina NextSeq 550 flow cell. On the study's bioinformatics: Because the immunoSEQ output included only junctional sequences and no quality scores, the filtering could not be the same as the filtering used for full-length reads. To assign V/J genes and CDR3, sequences were annotated against IMGT germline references using PyIR, a Python wrapper for IgBLAST v1.9. Any read was removed if the V/J assignment was weak (E-value above 1e-6), the CDR3 was missing, or the read contained stop codons, out-of-frame junctions, or ambiguous translated residues. V3J clonotypes were defined as sequences sharing an identical inferred V gene, J gene, and CDR3 amino acid sequence. To compute the percentage overlap between repertoires, the number of shared unique clonotypes was divided by the size of the smaller repertoire. Three approaches were used to assess repertoire richness: RTK rarefaction, the Chao1 estimator, and Recon v2.1 estimates of unobserved clonotypes. Generation probabilities were computed with OLGA for all TCRbeta clonotypes obtained by the gDNA method from several donors. TCRdb took this table from immuneACCESS and kept in-frame rearrangements with V and J called. Such tables lack part of the clones; where checked against another copy, unresolved V genes explain under half of the gap, and the rest is unexplained. From that table come the V and J calls and clone size; the DNA was used to work out D and trimming. The sample contains around 510,000 clones, 90% to 96% of them found a single time. Together, the top ten hold approximately 0.06% of the sample.

The germline V gene provides CDR1 SQVTM and CDR2 ANQGSEA. The CDR3, cysteine through phenylalanine, is 12 amino acids long. Only the CDR3 portion is preserved as DNA: 36 bases, with reading frame beginning at the first base. From V the trimming removes 1 base and from J it removes 9 bases, while the gene matches leave 3 bases of the junction unaccounted for. The donors were healthy, HIV-negative adults who had no recently reported acute infections or vaccinations. Every donor was a Caucasian adult living in Nashville, Tennessee, USA. CD4+ T cells were enriched through magnetic negative selection, after which naive cells were positively selected on CD45RA and the remaining negative fraction served as the memory subset. Blood was obtained by leukapheresis, after which PBMCs were separated by Ficoll-Histopaque density gradient centrifugation and cryopreserved in liquid nitrogen vapor phase. Analytical flow cytometry was used to check the purity and quantity of each magnetically sorted T cell population. Each sorted fraction had its genomic DNA isolated and then quantified by UV absorbance on a Nanodrop 2000c.

The sequence was obtained from a woman between 25 and 40 years old in good health. Recombination connected TRBV29-1 to TRBJ2-7, with 10 bases in between that match TRBD2. What was sequenced was naive CD4+ T cells sorted from blood. Read against the paper, the sample's cell subset or site label means: CD45RA+ positively selected. Read as DNA, the sequence is TGCAGCGTTGAAGTAGCTAGCGGGAGGCAGTACTTC. It codes for CSVEVASGRQYF.